This T cell receptor (beta chain) was documented in a study of persistence of HIV-infected CD4 T cells. This nonspecific control used anti-CD3/anti-CD28 bead stimulation of CD4+ T cells. Sorting selected CD4+ T cells upregulating both CD40 ligand and CD69. The V gene end was trimmed by 5 bases and the J gene end by 8 bases; junction bases not matched to a gene: 9. From germline, CDR1 is MNHEY and CDR2 SMNVEV (reference sequence). The CDR3 consists of 15 residues. A remark on this clone: The antigen is undetermined.

This was the immunoSEQ version 4 assay in survey mode. Sequenced by immunoSEQ multiplex PCR; TCRdb stores in-frame clones only, minus some. The sample shows about 45,000 clones, 88% of them seen only once. The clonotype originates from an adult woman with HIV who was CMV-seropositive. V gene TRBV27 combines with J gene TRBJ1-2, with TRBD1 matching 12 bases. This specimen consisted of CD4+ T cells sorted from PBMCs after approximately 19-hour stimulation, obtained from a patient who received antiretroviral therapy. The CDR3 sequence is CASSGRDRGHHGYTF. The DNA of the CDR3 is TGTGCCAGCAGTGGCCGGGACAGGGGGCATCACGGCTACACCTTC.